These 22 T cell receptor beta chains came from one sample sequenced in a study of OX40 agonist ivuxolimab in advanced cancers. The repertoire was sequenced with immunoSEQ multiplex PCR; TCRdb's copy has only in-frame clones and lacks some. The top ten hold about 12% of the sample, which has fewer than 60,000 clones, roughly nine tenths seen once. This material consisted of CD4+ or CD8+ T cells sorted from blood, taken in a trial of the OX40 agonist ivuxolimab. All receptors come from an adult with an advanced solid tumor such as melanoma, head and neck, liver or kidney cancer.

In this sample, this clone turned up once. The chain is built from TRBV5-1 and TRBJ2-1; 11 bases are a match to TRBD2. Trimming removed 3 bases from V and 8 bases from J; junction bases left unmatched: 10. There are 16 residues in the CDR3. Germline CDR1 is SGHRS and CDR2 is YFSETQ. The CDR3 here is CASSWTTSGARHEQFF. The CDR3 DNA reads TGCGCCAGCAGCTGGACGACTAGCGGGGCAAGGCATGAGCAGTTCTTC.

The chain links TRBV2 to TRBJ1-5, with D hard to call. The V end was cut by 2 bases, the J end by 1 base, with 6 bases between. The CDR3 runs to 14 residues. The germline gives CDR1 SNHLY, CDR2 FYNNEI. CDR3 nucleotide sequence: TGTGCCAGCAGTGAATATCTCAGCAATCAGCCCCAGCATTTT. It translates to CASSEYLSNQPQHF.

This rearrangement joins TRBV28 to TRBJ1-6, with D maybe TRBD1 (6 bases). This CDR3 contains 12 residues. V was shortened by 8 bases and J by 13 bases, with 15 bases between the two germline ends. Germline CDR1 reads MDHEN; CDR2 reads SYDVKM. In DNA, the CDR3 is TGTGCCAGCCGCGTCACAAGGGGGCCCCTCCACTTT. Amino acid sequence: CASRVTRGPLHF.

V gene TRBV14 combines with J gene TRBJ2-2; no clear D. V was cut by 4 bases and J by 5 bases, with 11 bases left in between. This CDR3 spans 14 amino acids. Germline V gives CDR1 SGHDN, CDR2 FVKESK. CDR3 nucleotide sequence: TGTGCCAGCAGCCTATTAAAGCCTACCGGGGAGCTGTTTTTT. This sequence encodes CASSLLKPTGELFF.

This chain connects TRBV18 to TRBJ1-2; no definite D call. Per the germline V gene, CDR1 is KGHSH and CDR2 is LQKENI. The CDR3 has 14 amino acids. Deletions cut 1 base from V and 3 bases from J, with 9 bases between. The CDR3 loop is CASSPRLADYGYTF. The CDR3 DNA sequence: TGTGCCAGCTCACCACGCCTAGCGGACTATGGCTACACCTTC.

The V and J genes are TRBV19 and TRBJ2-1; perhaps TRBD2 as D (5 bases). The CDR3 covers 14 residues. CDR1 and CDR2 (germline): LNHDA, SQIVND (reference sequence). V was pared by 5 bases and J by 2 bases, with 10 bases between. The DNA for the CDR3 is TGTGCCAGTAGTTTGAGGGCGACCTACAATGAGCAGTTCTTC. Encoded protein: CASSLRATYNEQFF.

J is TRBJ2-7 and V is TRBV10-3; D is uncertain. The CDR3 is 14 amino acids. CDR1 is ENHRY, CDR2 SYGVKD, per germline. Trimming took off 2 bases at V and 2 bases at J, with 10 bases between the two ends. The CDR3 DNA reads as TGTGCCATCAGTGAGCCCCCGACGACCTACGAGCAGTACTTC. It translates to CAISEPPTTYEQYF.

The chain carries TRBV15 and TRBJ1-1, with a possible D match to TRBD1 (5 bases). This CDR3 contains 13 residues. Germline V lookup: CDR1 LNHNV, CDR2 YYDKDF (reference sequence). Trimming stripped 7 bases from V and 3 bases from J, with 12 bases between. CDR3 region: CATKNGRDTEAFF. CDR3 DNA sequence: TGTGCCACCAAAAACGGCAGGGACACTGAAGCTTTCTTT. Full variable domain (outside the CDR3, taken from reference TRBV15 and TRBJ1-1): DAMVIQNPRYQVTQFGKPVTLSCSQTLNHNVMYWYQQKSSQAPKLLFHYYDKDFNNEADTPDNFQSRRPNTSFCFLDIRSPGLGDTAMYLCATKNGRDTEAFFGQGTRLTVV.

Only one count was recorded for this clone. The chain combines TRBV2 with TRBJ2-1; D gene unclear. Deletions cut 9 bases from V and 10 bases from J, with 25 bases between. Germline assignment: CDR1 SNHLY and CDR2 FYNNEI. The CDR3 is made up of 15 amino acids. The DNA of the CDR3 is TGTGCCAGAGAAAGTAGGGCGACTTCCATGGTAGAGCAGTTCTTC. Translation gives CARESRATSMVEQFF.

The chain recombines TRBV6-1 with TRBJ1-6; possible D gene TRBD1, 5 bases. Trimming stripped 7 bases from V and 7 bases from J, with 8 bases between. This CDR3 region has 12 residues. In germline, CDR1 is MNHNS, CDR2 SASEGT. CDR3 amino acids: CASITGNSPLHF. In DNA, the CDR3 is TGTGCCAGCATTACAGGAAATTCACCCCTCCACTTT.

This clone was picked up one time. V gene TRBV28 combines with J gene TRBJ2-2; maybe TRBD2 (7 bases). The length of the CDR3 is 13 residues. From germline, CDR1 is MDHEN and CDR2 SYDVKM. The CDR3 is CAGGGGASGELFF. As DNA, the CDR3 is TGTGCTGGTGGGGGGGGCGCATCCGGGGAGCTGTTTTTT. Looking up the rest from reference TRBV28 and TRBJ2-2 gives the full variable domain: DVKVTQSSRYLVKRTGEKVFLECVQDMDHENMFWYRQDPGLGLRLIYFSYDVKMKEKGDIPEGYSVSREKKERFSLILESASTNQTSMYLCAGGGGASGELFFGEGSRLTVL.

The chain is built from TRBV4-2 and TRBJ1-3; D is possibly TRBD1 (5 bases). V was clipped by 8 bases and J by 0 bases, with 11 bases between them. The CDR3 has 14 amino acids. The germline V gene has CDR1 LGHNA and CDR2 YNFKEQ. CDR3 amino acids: CASRSQGSGNTIYF. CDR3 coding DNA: TGTGCCAGCCGTTCCCAGGGCTCTGGAAACACCATATATTTT.

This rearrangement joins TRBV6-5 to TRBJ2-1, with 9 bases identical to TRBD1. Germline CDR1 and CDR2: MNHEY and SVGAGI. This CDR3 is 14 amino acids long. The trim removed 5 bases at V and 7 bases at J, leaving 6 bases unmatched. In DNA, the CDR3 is TGTGCCAGCAGTGACAGACAGGGGGGGAATGAGCAGTTCTTC. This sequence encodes CASSDRQGGNEQFF.

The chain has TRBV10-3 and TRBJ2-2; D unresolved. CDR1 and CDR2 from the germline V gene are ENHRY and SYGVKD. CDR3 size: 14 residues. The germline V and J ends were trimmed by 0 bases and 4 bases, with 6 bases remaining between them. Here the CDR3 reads CAISESGSTGELFF. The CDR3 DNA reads TGTGCCATCAGTGAGTCTGGCTCCACCGGGGAGCTGTTTTTT.

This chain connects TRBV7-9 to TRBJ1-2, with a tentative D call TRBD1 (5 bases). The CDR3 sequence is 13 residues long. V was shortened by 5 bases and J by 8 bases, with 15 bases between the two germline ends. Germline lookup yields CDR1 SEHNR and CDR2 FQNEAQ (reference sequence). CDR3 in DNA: TGTGCCAGCAGCCAGCAGGCGGCAGGGGGCTACACCTTC. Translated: CASSQQAAGGYTF. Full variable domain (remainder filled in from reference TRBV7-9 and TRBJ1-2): DTGVSQNPRHKITKRGQNVTFRCDPISEHNRLYWYRQTLGQGPEFLTYFQNEAQLEKSRLLSDRFSAERPKGSFSTLEIQRTEQGDSAMYLCASSQQAAGGYTFGSGTRLTVV.

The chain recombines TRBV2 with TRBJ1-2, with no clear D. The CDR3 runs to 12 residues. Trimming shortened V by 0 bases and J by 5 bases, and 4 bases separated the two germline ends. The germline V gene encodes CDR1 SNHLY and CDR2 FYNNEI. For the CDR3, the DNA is TGTGCCAGCAGTGAAGCGGGATATGGCTACACCTTC. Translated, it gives CASSEAGYGYTF.

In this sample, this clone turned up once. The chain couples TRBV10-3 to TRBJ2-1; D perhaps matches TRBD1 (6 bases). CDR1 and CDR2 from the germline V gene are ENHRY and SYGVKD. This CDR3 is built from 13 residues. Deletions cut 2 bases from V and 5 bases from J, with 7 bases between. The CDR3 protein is CAISEAGDNEQFF. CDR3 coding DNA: TGTGCCATCAGTGAGGCAGGGGACAATGAGCAGTTCTTC.

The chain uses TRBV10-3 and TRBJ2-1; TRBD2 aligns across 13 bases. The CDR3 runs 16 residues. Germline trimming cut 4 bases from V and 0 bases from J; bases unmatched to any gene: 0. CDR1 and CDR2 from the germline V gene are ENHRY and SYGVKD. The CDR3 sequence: CAISGTSGSSYNEQFF. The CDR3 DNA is TGTGCCATCAGTGGGACTAGCGGGAGCTCCTACAATGAGCAGTTCTTC.

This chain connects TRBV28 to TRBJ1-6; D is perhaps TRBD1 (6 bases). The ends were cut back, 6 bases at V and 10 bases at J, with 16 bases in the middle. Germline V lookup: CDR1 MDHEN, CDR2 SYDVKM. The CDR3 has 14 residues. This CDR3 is CASRLGGGRSPLHF. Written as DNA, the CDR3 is TGTGCCAGCAGGCTAGGGGGGGGGAGATCACCCCTCCACTTT.

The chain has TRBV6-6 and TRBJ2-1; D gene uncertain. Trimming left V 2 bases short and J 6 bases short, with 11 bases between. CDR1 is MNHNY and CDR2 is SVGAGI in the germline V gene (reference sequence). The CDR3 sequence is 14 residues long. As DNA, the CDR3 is TGTGCCAGCAGTTACGGGGAAGGGATCAATGAGCAGTTCTTC. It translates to CASSYGEGINEQFF.

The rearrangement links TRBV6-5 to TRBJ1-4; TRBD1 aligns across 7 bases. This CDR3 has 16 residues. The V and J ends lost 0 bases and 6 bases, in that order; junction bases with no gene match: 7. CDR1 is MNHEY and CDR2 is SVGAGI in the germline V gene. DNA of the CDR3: TGTGCCAGCAGTTACTCGGCCGACAGGGCTCATGAAAAACTGTTTTTT. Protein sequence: CASSYSADRAHEKLFF.

The CDR3 DNA follows: TGCAGCGTTGACGGTTCCCAAGAGACCCAGTACTTC. Translation: CSVDGSQETQYF. The V and J genes are TRBV29-1 and TRBJ2-5; unclear D gene. Trimming removed 3 bases at V and 1 base at J, with 6 bases between. CDR1 SQVTM and CDR2 ANQGSEA come from the germline V gene. The CDR3 is 12 residues long.